Detailed here is one T cell receptor (beta chain). Germline-derived CDR1 and CDR2 are LNHDA and SQIVND (reference sequence). V trimming: 10 bases; J trimming: 2 bases; junction bases outside the gene matches: 11. The CDR3 covers 14 residues. This record belongs to a study of technical replicates of blood from a handful of donors. Clones were sequenced by immunoSEQ multiplex PCR, and TCRdb holds only the in-frame ones, with some missing. The sample holds roughly 11,000 clones, over 85% seen once. Source material: PBMCs. The TCR comes from a human donor in good health. The genes are TRBV19 and TRBJ2-7; 7 nucleotides agree with TRBD1. The CDR3 loop is CATSARGQTYEQYF. DNA of the CDR3: TGTGCCACCTCAGCTAGGGGACAGACCTACGAGCAGTACTTC.